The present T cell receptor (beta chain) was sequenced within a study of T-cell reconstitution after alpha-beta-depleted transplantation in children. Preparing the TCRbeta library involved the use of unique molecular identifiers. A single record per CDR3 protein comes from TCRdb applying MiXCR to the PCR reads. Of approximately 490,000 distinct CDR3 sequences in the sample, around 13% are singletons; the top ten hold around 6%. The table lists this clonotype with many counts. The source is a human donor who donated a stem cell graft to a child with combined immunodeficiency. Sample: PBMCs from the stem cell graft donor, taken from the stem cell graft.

CDR3 DNA: TGTGCCAGCAGTTTGTCTTGGCGGGGGGGCCTGGAGACCCAGTACTTC. Translated, it gives CASSLSWRGGLETQYF. This sequence joins TRBV12-3 or TRBV12-4 and TRBJ2-5; TRBD2 agrees at 9 bases. This CDR3 is 16 amino acids long. V lost 3 bases to trimming and J lost 5 bases; unmatched junction nucleotides: 10.